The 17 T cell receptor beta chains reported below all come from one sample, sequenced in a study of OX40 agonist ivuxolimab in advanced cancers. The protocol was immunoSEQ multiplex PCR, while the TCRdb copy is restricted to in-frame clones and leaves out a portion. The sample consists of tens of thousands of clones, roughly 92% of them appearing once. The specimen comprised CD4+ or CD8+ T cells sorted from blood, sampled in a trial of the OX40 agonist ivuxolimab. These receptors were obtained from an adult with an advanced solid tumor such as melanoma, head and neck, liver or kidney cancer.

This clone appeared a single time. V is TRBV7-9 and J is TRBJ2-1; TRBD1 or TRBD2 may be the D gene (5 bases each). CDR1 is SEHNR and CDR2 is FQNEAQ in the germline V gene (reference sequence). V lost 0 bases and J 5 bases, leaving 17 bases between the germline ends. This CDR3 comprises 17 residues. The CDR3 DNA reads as TGTGCCAGCAGCTTAGCCCGGGGCCCCCTTATGGACAATGAGCAGTTCTTC. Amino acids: CASSLARGPLMDNEQFF.

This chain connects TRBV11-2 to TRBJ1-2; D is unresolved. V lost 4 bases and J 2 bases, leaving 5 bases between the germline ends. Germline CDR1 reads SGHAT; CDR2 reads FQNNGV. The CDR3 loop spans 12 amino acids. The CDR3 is CASSSINYGYTF. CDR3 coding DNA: TGTGCCAGCAGCTCGATAAACTATGGCTACACCTTC.

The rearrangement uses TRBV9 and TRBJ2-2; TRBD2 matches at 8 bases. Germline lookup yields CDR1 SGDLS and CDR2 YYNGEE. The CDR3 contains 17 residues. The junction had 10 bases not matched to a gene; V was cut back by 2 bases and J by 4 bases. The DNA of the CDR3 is TGTGCCAGCAGCGTCTCGGGGGGGAGCGGGTCCACCGGGGAGCTGTTTTTT. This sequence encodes CASSVSGGSGSTGELFF.

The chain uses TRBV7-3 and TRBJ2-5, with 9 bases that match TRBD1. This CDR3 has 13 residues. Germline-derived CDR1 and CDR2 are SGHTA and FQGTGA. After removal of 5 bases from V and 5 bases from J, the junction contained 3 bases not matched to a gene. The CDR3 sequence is CASSRDRAETQYF. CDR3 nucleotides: TGTGCCAGCAGCAGGGACAGGGCCGAGACCCAGTACTTC.

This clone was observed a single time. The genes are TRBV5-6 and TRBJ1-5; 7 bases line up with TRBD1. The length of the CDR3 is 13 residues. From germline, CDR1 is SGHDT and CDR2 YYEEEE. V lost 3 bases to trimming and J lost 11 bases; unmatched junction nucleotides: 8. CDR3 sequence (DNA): TGTGCCAGCAGCTCGGGACAGTCCGGGGCCCAGCATTTT. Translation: CASSSGQSGAQHF.

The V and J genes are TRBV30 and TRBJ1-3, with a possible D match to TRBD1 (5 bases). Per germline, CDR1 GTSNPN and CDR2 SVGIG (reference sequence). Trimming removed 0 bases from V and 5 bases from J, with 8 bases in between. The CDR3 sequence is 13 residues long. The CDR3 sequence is CAWSVGDRNTIYF. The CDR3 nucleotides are TGTGCCTGGAGTGTAGGGGATCGAAACACCATATATTTT. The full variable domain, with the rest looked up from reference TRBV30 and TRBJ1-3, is SQTIHQWPATLVQPVGSPLSLECTVEGTSNPNLYWYRQAAGRGLQLLFYSVGIGQISSEVPQNLSASRPQDRQFILSSKKLLLSDSGFYLCAWSVGDRNTIYFGEGSWLTVV.

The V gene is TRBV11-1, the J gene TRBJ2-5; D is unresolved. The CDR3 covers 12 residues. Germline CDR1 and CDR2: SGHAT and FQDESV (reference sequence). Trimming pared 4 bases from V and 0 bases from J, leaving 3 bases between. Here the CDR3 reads CASSSNQETQYF. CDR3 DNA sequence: TGTGCCAGCAGCTCGAACCAAGAGACCCAGTACTTC.

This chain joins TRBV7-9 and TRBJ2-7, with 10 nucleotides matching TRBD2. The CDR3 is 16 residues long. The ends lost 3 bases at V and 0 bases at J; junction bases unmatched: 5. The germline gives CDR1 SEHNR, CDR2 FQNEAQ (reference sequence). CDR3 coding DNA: TGTGCCAGCAGCTTTGAACTAGCGGGGATCTCCTACGAGCAGTACTTC. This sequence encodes CASSFELAGISYEQYF. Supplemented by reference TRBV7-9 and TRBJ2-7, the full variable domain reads DTGVSQNPRHKITKRGQNVTFRCDPISEHNRLYWYRQTLGQGPEFLTYFQNEAQLEKSRLLSDRFSAERPKGSFSTLEIQRTEQGDSAMYLCASSFELAGISYEQYFGPGTRLTVT.

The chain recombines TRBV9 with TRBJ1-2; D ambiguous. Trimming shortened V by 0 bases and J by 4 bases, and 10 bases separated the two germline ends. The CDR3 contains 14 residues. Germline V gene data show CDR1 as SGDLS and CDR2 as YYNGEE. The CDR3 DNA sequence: TGTGCCAGCAGCGTAGGGTTCGGAGGCTATGGCTACACCTTC. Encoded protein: CASSVGFGGYGYTF. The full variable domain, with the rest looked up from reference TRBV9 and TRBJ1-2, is DSGVTQTPKHLITATGQRVTLRCSPRSGDLSVYWYQQSLDQGLQFLIQYYNGEERAKGNILERFSAQQFPDLHSELNLSSLELGDSALYFCASSVGFGGYGYTFGSGTRLTVV.

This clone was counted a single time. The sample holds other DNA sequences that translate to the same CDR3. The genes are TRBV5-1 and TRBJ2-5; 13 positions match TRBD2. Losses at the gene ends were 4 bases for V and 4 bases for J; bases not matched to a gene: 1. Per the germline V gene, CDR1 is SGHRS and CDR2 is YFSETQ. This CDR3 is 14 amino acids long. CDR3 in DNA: TGCGCCAGCAGCCGGACTAGCGGGGGAGAGACCCAGTACTTC. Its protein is CASSRTSGGETQYF.

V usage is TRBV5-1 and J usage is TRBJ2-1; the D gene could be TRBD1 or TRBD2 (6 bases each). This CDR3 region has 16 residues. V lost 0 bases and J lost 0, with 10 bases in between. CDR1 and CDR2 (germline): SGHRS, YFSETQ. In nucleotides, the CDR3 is TGCGCCAGCAGCTTGGCGGGGGCAAGCTCCTACAATGAGCAGTTCTTC. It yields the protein CASSLAGASSYNEQFF.

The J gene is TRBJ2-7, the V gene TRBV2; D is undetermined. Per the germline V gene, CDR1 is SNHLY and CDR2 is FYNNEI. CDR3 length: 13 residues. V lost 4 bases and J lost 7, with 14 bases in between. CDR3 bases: TGTGCCAGCAGTGCGAACAGTGTGGGGGAGCAGTACTTC. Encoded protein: CASSANSVGEQYF.

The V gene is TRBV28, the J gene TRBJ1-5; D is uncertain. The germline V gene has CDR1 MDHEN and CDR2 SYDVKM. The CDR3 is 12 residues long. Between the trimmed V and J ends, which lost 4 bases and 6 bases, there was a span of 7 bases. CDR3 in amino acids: CASSYPTQPQHF. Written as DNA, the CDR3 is TGTGCCAGCAGTTATCCAACTCAGCCCCAGCATTTT.

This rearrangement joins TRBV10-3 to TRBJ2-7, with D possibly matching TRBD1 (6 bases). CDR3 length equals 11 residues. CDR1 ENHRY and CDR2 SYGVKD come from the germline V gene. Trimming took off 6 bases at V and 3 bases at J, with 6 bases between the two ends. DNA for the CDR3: TGTGCCATCAGCAGGGGCTACGAGCAGTACTTC. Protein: CAISRGYEQYF.

CDR3 region: CASSVRGQDNYGYTF. DNA for the CDR3: TGTGCCAGCAGTGTGAGAGGACAGGATAACTATGGCTACACCTTC. The chain carries TRBV2 and TRBJ1-2; 7 bases agree with TRBD1. Germline CDR1 and CDR2: SNHLY and FYNNEI. The CDR3 runs to 15 residues. The trim removed 4 bases at V and 1 base at J, leaving 6 bases unmatched.

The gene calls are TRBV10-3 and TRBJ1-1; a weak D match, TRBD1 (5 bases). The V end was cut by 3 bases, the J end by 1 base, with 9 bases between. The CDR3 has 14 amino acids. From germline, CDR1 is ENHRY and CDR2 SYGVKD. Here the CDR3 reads CAISDQGPNTEAFF. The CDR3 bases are TGTGCCATCAGTGACCAGGGACCGAACACTGAAGCTTTCTTT.

DNA for the CDR3: TGTGCCAGCAGACCACAGACTAGCGGGAGGCCGAGCTCCTACGAGCAGTACTTC. This sequence encodes CASRPQTSGRPSSYEQYF. V is TRBV2 and J is TRBJ2-7, with 13 bases matching TRBD2. There are 18 residues in the CDR3. With 6 bases clipped from V and 0 bases from J, the junction kept 11 bases outside the gene matches. Germline CDR1 and CDR2: SNHLY and FYNNEI.